Shown below are 28 T cell receptor beta chains from a single sample sequenced in a study of T-cell reconstitution after alpha-beta-depleted transplantation in children (dated by TCRdb to between 2015 and 2016). Libraries were made using PCR. The sample was run on an Illumina HiSeq 2500. To normalize quantification of the TCRbeta repertoire, the TCR libraries were built with molecular barcoding that relied on unique molecular identifiers. The raw public data were reprocessed by TCRdb itself: fastp quality trimming at Q25, MiXCR clonotype calling, in-frame beta chains only. Each CDR3 protein appears once, grouped with its most common genes and DNA. The sample table contains 450,000 to 500,000 distinct CDR3 sequences; only one count was recorded for roughly an eighth of them. The top ten clones comprise about 5.6% of the sample. The source material was PBMCs from the stem cell graft donor, sampled from the stem cell graft. The receptors were gathered from a human donor who donated a stem cell graft to a child with combined immunodeficiency.

The CDR3 nucleotides are TGTGCCTGGAGTATGGCACTCACCGGGGAGCTGTTTTTT. It codes for CAWSMALTGELFF. The rearrangement links TRBV30 to TRBJ2-2, with D hard to call. The CDR3 length is 13 residues. CDR1 is GTSNPN, CDR2 SVGIG, per germline (reference sequence). Trimming took off 2 bases at V and 4 bases at J, with 8 bases between the two ends.

This clonotype was seen repeatedly, ten times or more. The V and J genes are TRBV28 and TRBJ1-1; TRBD1 aligns across 9 bases. The CDR3 contains 15 residues. The ends lost 5 bases at V and 4 bases at J; junction bases unmatched: 8. Germline V CDR1 and CDR2: MDHEN, SYDVKM. CDR3 in amino acids: CASSPWDRESTEAFF. In DNA form, the CDR3 reads TGTGCCAGCAGTCCTTGGGACAGGGAATCCACTGAAGCTTTCTTT.

At least ten counts were recorded for this clonotype. The rearrangement uses TRBV7-9 and TRBJ1-5, with 9 bases fitting TRBD1. This CDR3 has 15 residues. CDR1 SEHNR and CDR2 FQNEAQ come from the germline V gene (reference sequence). After removal of 1 base from V and 10 bases from J, the junction contained 8 bases not matched to a gene. CDR3 protein: CASSLGGQGLSPQHF. In DNA, the CDR3 is TGTGCCAGCAGCTTAGGAGGACAGGGGTTAAGTCCCCAGCATTTT.

This clonotype occurred many times. The chain uses TRBV3-1 and TRBJ2-1, with D perhaps assigned TRBD1 or TRBD2 (5 bases each). Germline values: CDR1 LGHDT, CDR2 YNNKEL (reference sequence). The CDR3 runs 13 residues. Trimming took off 4 bases at V and 5 bases at J, with 9 bases between the two ends. CDR3: CASSRGPNNEQFF. In DNA form, the CDR3 reads TGTGCCAGCAGCCGGGGACCTAACAATGAGCAGTTCTTC.

This clonotype was counted many times. The chain links TRBV29-1 to TRBJ1-1; D perhaps matches TRBD1 (5 bases). V was clipped by 1 base and J by 3 bases, with 9 bases between them. This CDR3 contains 13 residues. Germline V gene data show CDR1 as SQVTM and CDR2 as ANQGSEA. The CDR3 DNA reads TGCAGCGTTGAAGCCCAGGGTCACACTGAAGCTTTCTTT. Amino acid sequence: CSVEAQGHTEAFF.

This clonotype was seen only a few times. This sequence joins TRBV12-3 or TRBV12-4 and TRBJ1-2; possibly TRBD1 for D (5 bases). V shed 3 bases and J shed 8 bases, with 16 bases lying between them. This CDR3 has 14 amino acids. CDR3 amino acids: CASSFRDQARGYTF. In nucleotides, the CDR3 is TGTGCCAGCAGTTTTAGGGACCAAGCTCGCGGCTACACCTTC.

The sample holds a few counts of this clonotype. This chain uses TRBV5-1 with TRBJ2-7; D is ambiguous. CDR3 length: 14 amino acids. The germline V gene encodes CDR1 SGHRS and CDR2 YFSETQ. Trimming removed 4 bases at V and 3 bases at J, with 14 bases between. The CDR3 DNA reads TGCGCCAGCAGCCAGAGTAACAGTTTCTACGAGCAGTACTTC. Translation: CASSQSNSFYEQYF.

This clonotype was seen a handful of times. The chain uses TRBV14 and TRBJ2-3; D not resolved. V lost 6 bases, J lost 2 bases, and 6 bases lay in between. Germline CDR1 and CDR2: SGHDN and FVKESK. CDR3 size: 12 residues. CDR3 loop: CASSPITDTQYF. As DNA, the CDR3 is TGTGCCAGCAGTCCTATCACAGATACGCAGTATTTT.

The chain uses TRBV5-1 and TRBJ2-5; the match to TRBD1 covers 7 bases. Germline V lookup: CDR1 SGHRS, CDR2 YFSETQ. J was trimmed by 4 bases and V by 3 bases; bases with no gene match: 3. CDR3 length: 13 residues. CDR3 protein: CASSSQGRETQYF. CDR3 in DNA: TGCGCCAGCAGCTCACAGGGGAGAGAGACCCAGTACTTC.

This chain joins TRBV5-1 and TRBJ2-3, with 11 bases lining up with TRBD2. The CDR3 spans 17 residues. CDR1 is SGHRS and CDR2 is YFSETQ in the germline V gene. V trimming: 0 bases; J trimming: 4 bases; junction bases outside the gene matches: 7. The CDR3 loop is CASSLAGLAGGPDTQYF. The DNA of the CDR3 is TGCGCCAGCAGCTTGGCCGGGCTAGCGGGAGGCCCAGATACGCAGTATTTT. Complete variable domain (other parts from reference TRBV5-1 and TRBJ2-3): KAGVTQTPRYLIKTRGQQVTLSCSPISGHRSVSWYQQTPGQGLQFLFEYFSETQRNKGNFPGRFSGRQFSNSRSEMNVSTLELGDSALYLCASSLAGLAGGPDTQYFGPGTRLTVL.

This clonotype was picked up a small number of times. The genes are TRBV7-8 and TRBJ1-1; D not certain. The CDR3 covers 17 residues. CDR1 and CDR2 from the germline V gene are SGHVS and FQNEAQ. V was clipped by 2 bases and J by 0 bases, with 16 bases between them. The CDR3 nucleotides read TGTGCCAGCAGCTTACGGCCCCGAAGGAACATGAACACTGAAGCTTTCTTT. Translated: CASSLRPRRNMNTEAFF.

The chain carries TRBV9 and TRBJ2-3; no clear D. The CDR3 covers 15 residues. From germline, CDR1 is SGDLS and CDR2 YYNGEE. V was pared by 0 bases and J by 4 bases, with 12 bases between. In DNA form, the CDR3 reads TGTGCCAGCAGCGTAGCCGGCATCCCCGCAGATACGCAGTATTTT. This gives the protein CASSVAGIPADTQYF. Complete variable domain (other parts from reference TRBV9 and TRBJ2-3): DSGVTQTPKHLITATGQRVTLRCSPRSGDLSVYWYQQSLDQGLQFLIQYYNGEERAKGNILERFSAQQFPDLHSELNLSSLELGDSALYFCASSVAGIPADTQYFGPGTRLTVL.

This clonotype has a count of ten or more. The chain combines TRBV12-3 or TRBV12-4 with TRBJ2-6; the D is unclear. Trimming took 1 base from V and 1 from J, leaving 8 bases between them. This CDR3 comprises 16 residues. CDR3 sequence (DNA): TGTGCCAGCAGTTTAGGGACGGTTTCTGGGGCCAACGTCCTGACTTTC. It is translated as CASSLGTVSGANVLTF.

This clonotype was detected ten times or more. This chain links TRBV11-2 with TRBJ2-1; tentative D call: TRBD2 (7 bases). The CDR3 is 14 residues long. In germline, CDR1 is SGHAT, CDR2 FQNNGV. The germline V and J ends were trimmed by 6 bases and 4 bases, with 13 bases remaining between them. The CDR3 coding sequence is TGTGCCAGCAGAGGGGGGGACTTTTACAATGAGCAGTTCTTC. This translates into CASRGGDFYNEQFF.

This sequence joins TRBV30 and TRBJ2-1; 11 bases agree with TRBD2. With V trimmed by 2 bases and J by 10 bases, 16 bases remained unmatched. Germline V CDR1 and CDR2: GTSNPN, SVGIG (reference sequence). This CDR3 is built from 17 residues. CDR3 sequence reads: CAWSTFGLAGGAGEQFF. As DNA, the CDR3 is TGTGCCTGGAGTACCTTTGGACTAGCGGGCGGGGCAGGGGAGCAGTTCTTC.

The chain uses TRBV11-3 and TRBJ2-1; 14 bases match TRBD2. The CDR3 loop spans 14 amino acids. V lost 1 base, J lost 15 bases, and 5 bases stayed unmatched. Germline CDR1 is SGHNT and CDR2 is YENEEA. CDR3 amino acids: CASSLVTSGGDLFF. The DNA for the CDR3 is TGTGCCAGCAGCTTAGTGACTAGCGGGGGGGATCTGTTCTTC.

The chain has TRBV5-1 and TRBJ1-6; possibly TRBD1 for D (5 bases). CDR1 and CDR2 from the germline V gene are SGHRS and YFSETQ. The V end was cut by 0 bases, the J end by 7 bases, with 11 bases between. The CDR3 totals 15 residues. CDR3 loop: CASSLGLGPNSPLHF. CDR3 sequence (DNA): TGCGCCAGCAGCTTGGGGTTGGGGCCGAATTCACCCCTCCACTTT.

The chain has TRBV7-2 and TRBJ2-1, with unresolved D. V gave up 1 base and J gave up 4 bases, with 11 bases separating them. The CDR3 totals 15 residues. Germline V CDR1 and CDR2: SGHTA, FQGNSA. CDR3 sequence: CASSLERAAYNEQFF. The CDR3 nucleotides read TGTGCCAGCAGCTTAGAGCGAGCAGCATACAATGAGCAGTTCTTC.

The genes are TRBV11-3 and TRBJ1-2, with a tentative D call TRBD1 (5 bases). The length of the CDR3 is 13 residues. V was cut by 5 bases and J by 4 bases, with 11 bases left in between. Germline V gene sequence: CDR1 SGHNT, CDR2 YENEEA. This CDR3 reads CASSNDSLYGYTF. The CDR3 region has the DNA TGTGCCAGCAGCAATGACAGCCTCTATGGCTACACCTTC.

The genes are TRBV3-1 and TRBJ2-1; 8 bases line up with TRBD1. Looked up from germline, CDR1 is LGHDT and CDR2 is YNNKEL (reference sequence). This CDR3 region has 14 residues. Germline trimming cut 4 bases from V and 4 bases from J; bases unmatched to any gene: 3. DNA for the CDR3: TGTGCCAGCAGCCCCTGGGACAGGTACAATGAGCAGTTCTTC. Its translation is CASSPWDRYNEQFF.

At least ten counts were recorded for this clonotype. The V call is TRBV7-2, the J call TRBJ2-7; TRBD2 aligns across 7 bases. The V gene's germline CDR1 is SGHTA and CDR2 FQGNSA. The CDR3 has 13 residues. J was trimmed by 5 bases and V by 3 bases; bases with no gene match: 4. CDR3 sequence (DNA): TGTGCCAGCAGCTTCCAGCGGGATAACGAGCAGTACTTC. Its translation is CASSFQRDNEQYF.

CDR3 region: CASTLGWGAAGELFF. CDR3 DNA sequence: TGTGCCAGCACCCTAGGGTGGGGAGCCGCCGGGGAGCTGTTTTTT. The V gene is TRBV7-9, the J gene TRBJ2-2; tentatively, D is TRBD2 (5 bases). The V gene's germline CDR1 is SEHNR and CDR2 FQNEAQ (reference sequence). V gave up 7 bases and J gave up 6 bases, with 18 bases separating them. The CDR3 has 15 residues.

This clonotype showed up many times. The J gene is TRBJ1-1, the V gene TRBV6-5, with D perhaps matching TRBD1 (5 bases). The V gene's germline CDR1 is MNHEY and CDR2 SVGAGI. CDR3 length: 14 residues. V dropped 2 bases and J dropped 4 bases, with 11 bases sitting between them. The CDR3 protein is CASSYNPGGTEAFF. For the CDR3, the DNA is TGTGCCAGCAGTTACAATCCGGGGGGCACTGAAGCTTTCTTT.

This chain uses TRBV7-2 with TRBJ1-4, with D maybe TRBD1 (5 bases). Trimming stripped 4 bases from V and 2 bases from J, with 17 bases between. Germline CDR1 and CDR2: SGHTA and FQGNSA. The CDR3 totals 17 residues. The CDR3 is CASSSGPRPRTNEKLFF. In nucleotides, the CDR3 is TGTGCCAGCAGCTCGGGACCGCGACCACGTACTAATGAAAAACTGTTTTTT.

This rearrangement joins TRBV12-3 or TRBV12-4 to TRBJ2-1; D unclear. Trimming took 7 bases from V and 7 from J, leaving 17 bases between them. The CDR3 is made up of 14 amino acids. The CDR3 sequence: CASTQVVERNEQFF. The DNA of the CDR3 is TGTGCCAGCACCCAGGTGGTAGAACGGAATGAGCAGTTCTTC.

This chain uses TRBV18 with TRBJ2-2; 7 nucleotides align to TRBD2. V shed 3 bases, J shed 0 bases, and the junction held 4 bases outside the gene matches. The CDR3 runs to 16 residues. The germline gives CDR1 KGHSH, CDR2 LQKENI. The CDR3 nucleotides read TGTGCCAGCTCACCTTTACTAGCGACGAACACCGGGGAGCTGTTTTTT. Translation gives CASSPLLATNTGELFF. The whole variable domain, filled in from reference TRBV18 and TRBJ2-2, reads NAGVMQNPRHLVRRRGQEARLRCSPMKGHSHVYWYRQLPEEGLKFMVYLQKENIIDESGMPKERFSAEFPKEGPSILRIQQVVRGDSAAYFCASSPLLATNTGELFFGEGSRLTVL.

This clonotype turned up a few times. This chain links TRBV20-1 with TRBJ2-3, with a tentative D call TRBD2 (6 bases). CDR1 DFQATT and CDR2 SNEGSKA come from the germline V gene (reference sequence). The CDR3 consists of 14 residues. Deletions cut 0 bases from V and 10 bases from J, with 17 bases between. The CDR3 nucleotides are TGCAGTGCTAGAGATCAGGGCGGCGGGGATCCGCAGTATTTT. Amino acids: CSARDQGGGDPQYF.

This chain joins TRBV4-3 and TRBJ2-7; 8 bases line up with TRBD2. Trimming took 0 bases from V and 3 from J; bases not matched to a gene: 1. Germline-derived CDR1 and CDR2 are LGHNA and YSLEER. This CDR3 is built from 14 residues. CDR3 nucleotide sequence: TGCGCCAGCAGCCAAGATACTAGCGGCTACGAGCAGTACTTC. Translated: CASSQDTSGYEQYF.